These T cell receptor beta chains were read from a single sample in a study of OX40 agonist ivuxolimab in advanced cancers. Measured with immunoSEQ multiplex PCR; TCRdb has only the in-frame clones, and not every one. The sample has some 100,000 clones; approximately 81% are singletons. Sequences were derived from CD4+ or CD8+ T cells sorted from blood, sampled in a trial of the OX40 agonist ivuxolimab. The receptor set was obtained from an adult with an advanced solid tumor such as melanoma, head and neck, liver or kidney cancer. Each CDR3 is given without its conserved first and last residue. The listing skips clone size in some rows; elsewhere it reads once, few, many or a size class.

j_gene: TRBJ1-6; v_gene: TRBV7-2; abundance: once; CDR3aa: ASSFIKTQGLRSPLH
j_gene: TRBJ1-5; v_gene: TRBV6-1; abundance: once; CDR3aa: ASSDTYQPQH
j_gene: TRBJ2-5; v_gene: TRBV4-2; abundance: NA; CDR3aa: ASSRGTGAPPTQETQY
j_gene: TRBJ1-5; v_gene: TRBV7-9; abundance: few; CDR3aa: ASSPYSNQPQH
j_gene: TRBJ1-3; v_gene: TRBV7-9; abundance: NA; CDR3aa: ASSQQGAAGNTIY
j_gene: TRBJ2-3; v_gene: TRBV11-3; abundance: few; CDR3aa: ASSLVGGPGTQY
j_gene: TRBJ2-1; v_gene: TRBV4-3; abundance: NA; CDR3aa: ASSQDQGGGVYNEQF
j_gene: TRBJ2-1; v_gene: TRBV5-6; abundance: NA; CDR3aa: ASSIPTGPVVDEQF
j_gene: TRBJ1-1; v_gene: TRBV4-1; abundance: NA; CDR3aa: ASSPALLELNTEAF
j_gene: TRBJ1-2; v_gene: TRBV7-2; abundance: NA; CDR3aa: ASSLKADNYGYT
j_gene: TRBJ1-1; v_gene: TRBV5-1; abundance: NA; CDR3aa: ASSLEVHLNTEAF
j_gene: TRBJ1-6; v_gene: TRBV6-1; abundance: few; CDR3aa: ASRDYDSPLH
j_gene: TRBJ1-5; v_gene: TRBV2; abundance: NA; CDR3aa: ASRPGQGGEAQH
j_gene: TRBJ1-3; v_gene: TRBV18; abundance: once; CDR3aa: ASSLIRDGNTIY
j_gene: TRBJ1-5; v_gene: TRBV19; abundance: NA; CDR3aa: ASSITDSQPQH
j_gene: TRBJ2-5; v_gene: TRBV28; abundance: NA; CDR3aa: ASSARTGQETQY
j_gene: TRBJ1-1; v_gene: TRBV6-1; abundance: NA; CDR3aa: ASLPWARTEAF
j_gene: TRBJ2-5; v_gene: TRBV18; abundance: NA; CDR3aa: ASSPMPGQGLETQY